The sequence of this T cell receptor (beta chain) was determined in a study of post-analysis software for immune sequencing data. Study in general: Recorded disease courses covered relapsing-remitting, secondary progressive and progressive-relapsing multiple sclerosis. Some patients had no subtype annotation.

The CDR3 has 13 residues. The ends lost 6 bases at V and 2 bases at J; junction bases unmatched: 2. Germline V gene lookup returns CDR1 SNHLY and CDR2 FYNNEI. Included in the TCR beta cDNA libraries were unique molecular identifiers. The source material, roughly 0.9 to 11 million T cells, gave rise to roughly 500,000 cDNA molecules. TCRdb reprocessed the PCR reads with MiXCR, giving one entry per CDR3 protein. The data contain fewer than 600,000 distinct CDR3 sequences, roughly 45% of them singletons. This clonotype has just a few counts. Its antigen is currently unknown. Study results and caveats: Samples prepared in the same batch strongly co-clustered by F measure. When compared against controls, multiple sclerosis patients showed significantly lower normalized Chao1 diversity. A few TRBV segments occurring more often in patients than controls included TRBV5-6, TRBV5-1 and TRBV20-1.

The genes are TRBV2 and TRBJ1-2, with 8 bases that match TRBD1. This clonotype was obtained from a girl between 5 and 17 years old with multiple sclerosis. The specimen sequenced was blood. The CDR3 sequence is CASRQGGNYGYTF. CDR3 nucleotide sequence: TGTGCCAGCAGACAGGGGGGAAACTATGGCTACACCTTC.